These 3 T cell receptor beta chains came from one sample sequenced in a study of cytomegalovirus exposure and HLA in healthy donors. Primers included in the PCR were 60 Vbeta and 13 Jbeta primers. Clones were read by immunoSEQ multiplex PCR, and TCRdb kept only the in-frame ones, dropping some. Here the sample spans 160,000 or so clones, 84% being singletons. Input material: PBMCs. These receptors all come from a man in his forties or fifties in good health and CMV-seropositive.

The chain uses TRBV18 and TRBJ2-1; D unresolved. This CDR3 spans 12 amino acids. With 5 bases removed from V and 8 bases from J, the gap between germline ends came to 10 bases. The germline V gene encodes CDR1 KGHSH and CDR2 LQKENI. As DNA, the CDR3 is TGTGCCAGCTCATCCCCCAATTATGAGCAGTTCTTC. As protein: CASSSPNYEQFF.

The chain links TRBV15 to TRBJ1-3; D gene ambiguous. Germline V lookup: CDR1 LNHNV, CDR2 YYDKDF (reference sequence). Trimming cost V 5 bases and J 4 bases, with 15 bases left between them. This CDR3 region has 15 residues. The CDR3 loop is CATSGRQGAGNTIYF. CDR3 DNA sequence: TGTGCCACCAGCGGCCGACAAGGTGCCGGAAACACCATATATTTT.

V usage is TRBV14 and J usage is TRBJ1-1; 7 bases agree with TRBD1. CDR1 and CDR2 (germline): SGHDN, FVKESK. Trimming took 3 bases from V and 0 from J; bases not matched to a gene: 10. The CDR3 length is 17 residues. CDR3 protein: CASSHPIRQGMNTEAFF. The CDR3 DNA reads as TGTGCCAGCAGCCACCCAATTCGACAGGGTATGAACACTGAAGCTTTCTTT.